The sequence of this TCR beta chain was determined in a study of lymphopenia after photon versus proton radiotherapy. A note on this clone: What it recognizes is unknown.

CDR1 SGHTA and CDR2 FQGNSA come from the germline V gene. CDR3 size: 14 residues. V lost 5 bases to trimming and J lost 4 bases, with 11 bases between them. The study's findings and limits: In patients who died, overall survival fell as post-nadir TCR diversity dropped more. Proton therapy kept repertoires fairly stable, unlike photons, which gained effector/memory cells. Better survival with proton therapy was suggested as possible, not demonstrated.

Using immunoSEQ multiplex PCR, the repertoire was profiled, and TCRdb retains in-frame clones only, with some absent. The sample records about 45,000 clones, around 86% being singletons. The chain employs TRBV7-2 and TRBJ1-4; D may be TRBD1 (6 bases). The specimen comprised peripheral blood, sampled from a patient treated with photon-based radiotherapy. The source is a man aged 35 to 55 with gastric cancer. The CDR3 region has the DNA TGTGCCAGCAGCCCCGGACAGAGTAATGAAAAACTGTTTTTT. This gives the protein CASSPGQSNEKLFF.